This TCR beta chain comes out of a study of cytomegalovirus exposure and HLA in healthy donors. As for the study in general: In a previous analysis, 95 million to 130 million unique TCR beta sequences were found from some 180 million T cells. The Caucasian-associated ancestry cluster contained about 80% of the roughly 400 genotyped donors. General study results and limits: Accurate prediction of most subjects' HLA-A and HLA-B alleles from TCR beta sequences was reported. V- and J-gene trimming of TCR beta was linked (in a later analysis) to a missense DCLRE1C variant.

It was with 60 Vbeta and 13 Jbeta primers that the PCR ran. The table came from immunoSEQ multiplex PCR; TCRdb's copy has only in-frame clones and leaves some out. The sample shows a few hundred thousand clones, around 90% of them seen only once. With respect to this clone: Antigen specificity is unknown.

The receptor was isolated from a girl aged 2-10 years in good health and CMV-seronegative. The specimen sequenced was PBMCs.

The CDR3 nucleotides read TGTGCCAGCATTCGCGGGCAGAAGTACCAAGAGACCCAGTACTTC. Translating gives CASIRGQKYQETQYF. The V call is TRBV6-4, the J call TRBJ2-5, with a weak D call TRBD2 (5 bases). The CDR3 has 15 residues. Trimming cost V 7 bases and J 0 bases, with 15 bases left between them. CDR1 is MRHNA and CDR2 is SNTAGT in the germline V gene.